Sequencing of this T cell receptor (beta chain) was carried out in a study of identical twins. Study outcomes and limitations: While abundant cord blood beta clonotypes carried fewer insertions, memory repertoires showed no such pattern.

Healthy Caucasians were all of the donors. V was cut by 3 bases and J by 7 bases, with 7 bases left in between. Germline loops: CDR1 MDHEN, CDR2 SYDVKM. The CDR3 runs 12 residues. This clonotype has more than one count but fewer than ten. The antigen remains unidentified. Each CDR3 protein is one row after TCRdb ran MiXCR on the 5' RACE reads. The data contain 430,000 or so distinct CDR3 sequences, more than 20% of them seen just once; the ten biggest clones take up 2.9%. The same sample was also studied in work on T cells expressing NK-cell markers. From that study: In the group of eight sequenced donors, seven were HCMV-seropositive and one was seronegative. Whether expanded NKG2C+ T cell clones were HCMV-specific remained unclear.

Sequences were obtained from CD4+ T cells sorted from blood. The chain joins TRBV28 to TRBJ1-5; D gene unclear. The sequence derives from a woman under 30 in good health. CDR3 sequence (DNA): TGTGCCAGCAGTTTTCTATACCAGCCCCAGCATTTT. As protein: CASSFLYQPQHF.